The T cell receptor beta chain under discussion was sequenced for a study of CD8 T cells in Susac syndrome. Study-wide findings and caveats: The study conceded that relatively few individuals underwent its TCR sequencing and HLA analysis.

Points on this clonotype: Antigen: not known.

Germline loops: CDR1 ENHRY, CDR2 SYGVKD. CDR3 length: 16 residues. Trimming pared 2 bases from V and 2 bases from J, leaving 15 bases between. Blood CD8+ and CD4+ T cells underwent high-throughput TCR beta sequencing. Negative isolation was applied to CD8+ and CD4+ T cells, and FACS enrichment was applied to TEMRA cells. Random hexamers primed reverse transcription of about 0.45 to 1 ug RNA. An immunoSEQ multiplex PCR generated amplified TCR beta CDR3 products spanning 54 Vbeta and 13 Jbeta. TCRdb ran MiXCR on the immunoSEQ multiplex PCR reads and lists one entry per CDR3 protein. The table lists about 73,000 distinct CDR3 sequences, roughly 94% of them singletons.

The specimen was CD8+ T cells from PBMCs. This chain uses TRBV10-3 with TRBJ2-5; D gene uncertain. This TCR was recovered from a human donor with multiple sclerosis. The CDR3 protein is CAISEPIEDLQETQYF. CDR3 nucleotide sequence: TGTGCCATCAGTGAGCCGATTGAAGACCTGCAAGAGACCCAGTACTTC.